These 19 T cell receptor beta chains were sequenced from one sample in a study of post-analysis software for immune sequencing data (dated by TCRdb to 2015 to 2017). General conclusions and limits of the study: Several TRBV segments, including TRBV5-6, TRBV5-1 and TRBV20-1, were significantly more frequent in patients than controls.

No cognate antigen is known for these TCRs. The library was obtained by PCR. The sequencer was an Illumina HiSeq 2500. To reduce PCR and sequencing biases, unique molecular identifiers were built into the TCR beta cDNA libraries. The public reads were run again by TCRdb, first through fastp at Q25 and then through MiXCR, and only productive beta chains were kept. Each entry merges the rows of one CDR3 protein and shows their most common DNA and genes. In all, the sample holds fewer than 850,000 distinct CDR3 sequences, and 25% to 30% of those were seen once. The top ten clones comprise around 0.56% of the sample. The sequenced material came from blood. The receptors were gathered from a girl between 5 and 17 years old with multiple sclerosis.

This clonotype showed up just a few times. This sequence joins TRBV28 and TRBJ2-4, with 8 bases lining up with TRBD2. This CDR3 has 17 amino acids. CDR1 and CDR2 (germline): MDHEN, SYDVKM. Losses at the gene ends were 3 bases for V and 3 bases for J; bases not matched to a gene: 10. The CDR3 loop reads CASSLSTGGPNKNIQYF. In DNA, the CDR3 is TGTGCCAGCAGTTTGTCGACGGGGGGGCCTAACAAAAACATTCAGTACTTC.

This clonotype was observed at least ten times. The rearrangement links TRBV29-1 to TRBJ2-1, with TRBD1 matching 9 bases. The CDR3 runs 15 residues. Losses at the gene ends were 5 bases for V and 3 bases for J; bases not matched to a gene: 8. Looked up from germline, CDR1 is SQVTM and CDR2 is ANQGSEA. In DNA form, the CDR3 reads TGCAGCGTTCGTGGAGGGGACAGGGACTACAATGAGCAGTTCTTC. It specifies CSVRGGDRDYNEQFF.

This sequence joins TRBV10-3 and TRBJ2-7; D may be TRBD1 (7 bases). The assigned J gene may be wrong: the sequence end matches TRBJ2-5 better. The CDR3 is 13 residues long. The V gene's germline CDR1 is ENHRY and CDR2 SYGVKD. DNA of the CDR3: TGTGCCACCAGGGGGAGGTCGGGTGGGACCCAGTACTTC. Translation gives CATRGRSGGTQYF.

The V and J genes are TRBV28 and TRBJ2-5; TRBD2 agrees at 8 bases. TRBJ2-7 matches the DNA end more closely, so the J call is doubtful. Germline CDR1 reads MDHEN; CDR2 reads SYDVKM. CDR3 length: 15 amino acids. The CDR3 DNA follows: TGTGCCAGCAGTTTAGTCGGCGGGAGGTGCTACGAGCAGTACTTC. This gives the protein CASSLVGGRCYEQYF.

The chain joins TRBV7-8 to TRBJ1-1; D call uncertain. Germline CDR1 and CDR2: SGHVS and FQNEAQ. The length of the CDR3 is 13 residues. The V and J ends lost 4 bases and 7 bases respectively, with 13 bases between them. CDR3 residues: CASSSGTSDEAFF. The DNA for the CDR3 is TGTGCCAGCAGCTCTGGTACGAGTGATGAAGCTTTCTTT.

This rearrangement joins TRBV6-6 to TRBJ1-1; D is undetermined. The CDR3 totals 15 residues. Between the trimmed V and J ends, which lost 5 bases and 3 bases, there was a span of 16 bases. Per germline, CDR1 MNHNY and CDR2 SVGAGI (reference sequence). The CDR3 DNA sequence: TGTGCCAGCAGTCCCGGTTGGGCCCGAGACACTGAAGCTTTCTTT. As protein: CASSPGWARDTEAFF.

This clonotype has just a few counts. The rearrangement links TRBV20-1 to TRBJ2-7; TRBD2 agrees at 9 bases. V dropped 6 bases and J dropped 6; count of bases not matched to a gene: 9. This CDR3 is 13 amino acids long. Germline CDR1 and CDR2: DFQATT and SNEGSKA (reference sequence). DNA for the CDR3: TGCAGTGCCATGTCATATAGCGGGAGCGAGCAGTACTTC. As protein: CSAMSYSGSEQYF.

This clonotype was observed a few times. This sequence joins TRBV5-5 and TRBJ2-1, with 14 bases identical to TRBD2. J lost 7 bases, V lost 4 bases, and 10 bases had no gene match. CDR1 and CDR2 (germline): SGHKS, YYEKEE (reference sequence). The CDR3 is 17 residues long. CDR3 sequence: CASSRFLTSGRGNEQFF. The CDR3 DNA follows: TGTGCCAGCAGCCGCTTTCTGACTAGCGGGAGGGGGAATGAGCAGTTCTTC.

This clonotype was observed at least ten times. The chain couples TRBV7-8 to TRBJ2-4, with TRBD1 matching over 7 bases. Germline CDR1 and CDR2: SGHVS and FQNEAQ. J lost 0 bases, V lost 5 bases, and 4 bases had no gene match. The CDR3 is 15 amino acids. DNA for the CDR3: TGTGCCAGCAGCCCTTGGACAGGAGCCAAAAACATTCAGTACTTC. Residues: CASSPWTGAKNIQYF. The full variable domain, rest sourced from reference TRBV7-8 and TRBJ2-4, is GAGVSQSPRYKVAKRGQDVALRCDPISGHVSLFWYQQALGQGPEFLTYFQNEAQLDKSGLPSDRFFAERPEGSVSTLKIQRTQQEDSAVYLCASSPWTGAKNIQYFGAGTRLSVL.

V usage is TRBV5-1 and J usage is TRBJ1-2, with D possibly matching TRBD1 (5 bases). Germline V gene data show CDR1 as SGHRS and CDR2 as YFSETQ. The CDR3 has 15 amino acids. The V gene lost 3 bases and the J gene lost 6 bases, with 18 bases spanning the gap. Here the CDR3 reads CASSWTGTLGDGYTF. CDR3 coding DNA: TGCGCCAGCAGCTGGACCGGGACCCTGGGGGATGGCTACACCTTC.

The sample holds many counts of this clonotype. V and J are TRBV6-5 and TRBJ1-5, with D hard to call. This CDR3 is 13 amino acids long. Per the germline V gene, CDR1 is MNHEY and CDR2 is SVGAGI. The ends were cut back, 5 bases at V and 3 bases at J, with 8 bases in the middle. CDR3 DNA: TGTGCCAGCAGTAACCGGGTCAATCAGCCCCAGCATTTT. Protein sequence: CASSNRVNQPQHF.

Concerning this clonotype: One end of the junction fails to match germline, which may point to a read error. The CDR3, as DNA: TGCGTCAGCAGCCGGGTGGGAACGAGGGTGGAAACTGAAGCTTTCTTT. Protein: CVSSRVGTRVETEAFF. J is TRBJ1-1 and V is TRBV5-1; the D is unclear. The CDR3 totals 16 residues. Germline CDR1 SGHRS, CDR2 YFSETQ.

The rearrangement joins TRBV5-1 to TRBJ2-1; D ambiguous. This CDR3 contains 15 residues. Germline V gene data show CDR1 as SGHRS and CDR2 as YFSETQ. Trimming stripped 0 bases from V and 5 bases from J, with 12 bases between. CDR3 nucleotide sequence: TGCGCCAGCAGCTTGGTCGGCCTCAGGAACAATGAGCAGTTCTTC. Its translation is CASSLVGLRNNEQFF. Combining the CDR3 with reference TRBV5-1 and TRBJ2-1 gives the whole variable domain KAGVTQTPRYLIKTRGQQVTLSCSPISGHRSVSWYQQTPGQGLQFLFEYFSETQRNKGNFPGRFSGRQFSNSRSEMNVSTLELGDSALYLCASSLVGLRNNEQFFGPGTRLTVL.

Concerning this clonotype itself: Since a much larger clone is just one base distant, this may be a read error. The chain employs TRBV29-1 and TRBJ2-1, with 14 bases matching TRBD2. Germline values: CDR1 SQVTM, CDR2 ANQGSEA. The junction had 6 bases not matched to a gene; V was cut back by 4 bases and J by 1 base. The CDR3 spans 17 residues. As DNA, the CDR3 is TGCAGCGTTGGGGGACTAGCGGGAGTGGGGTCCTACAATGAGCAGTTCTTC. It codes for CSVGGLAGVGSYNEQFF.

This chain joins TRBV6-5 and TRBJ2-5, with 11 nucleotides matching TRBD2. The V segment lost 2 bases and the J segment 3 bases; nucleotides outside the gene matches: 11. This CDR3 is built from 18 residues. Germline-derived CDR1 and CDR2 are MNHEY and SVGAGI. The CDR3 region is CASSYDPSGGNSKETQYF. The CDR3 nucleotides read TGTGCCAGCAGTTACGACCCTAGCGGGGGGAATTCAAAAGAGACCCAGTACTTC.

This clonotype was seen more than once but under ten times. V and J are TRBV6-6 and TRBJ2-5; D is possibly TRBD1 (6 bases). The germline V gene has CDR1 MNHNY and CDR2 SVGAGI (reference sequence). The length of the CDR3 is 15 residues. With 4 bases removed from V and 3 bases from J, the gap between germline ends came to 15 bases. The CDR3: CASSSPDSEKETQYF. The DNA of the CDR3 is TGTGCCAGCAGTTCCCCGGACAGCGAGAAAGAGACCCAGTACTTC.

The V and J genes are TRBV20-1 and TRBJ1-5; 11 bases align to TRBD1. CDR3 length equals 14 residues. Germline CDR1 DFQATT, CDR2 SNEGSKA (reference sequence). Trimming cost V 5 bases and J 7 bases; bases outside gene matches: 7. CDR3 nucleotide sequence: TGCAGTGCTTCCCGGACAGGGGGCTGGCAGCCCCAGCATTTT. The encoded protein is CSASRTGGWQPQHF.

The rearrangement joins TRBV29-1 to TRBJ1-1; a possible D gene is TRBD1 (5 bases). CDR3 length equals 12 residues. Per germline, CDR1 SQVTM and CDR2 ANQGSEA. V was shortened by 4 bases and J by 4 bases, with 10 bases between the two germline ends. CDR3 region: CSVGGTSTEAFF. The CDR3 DNA reads TGCAGCGTTGGGGGGACTAGCACTGAAGCTTTCTTT. The complete variable domain, with remaining parts taken from reference TRBV29-1 and TRBJ1-1, reads SAVISQKPSRDICQRGTSLTIQCQVDSQVTMMFWYRQQPGQSLTLIATANQGSEATYESGFVIDKFPISRPNLTFSTLTVSNMSPEDSSIYLCSVGGTSTEAFFGQGTRLTVV.

Comments on this clonotype: The germline gene is not matched at one end of the junction; a read error may be the cause. This chain links TRBV29-1 with TRBJ2-6; D is possibly TRBD2 (5 bases). This CDR3 is 12 amino acids long. Germline CDR1 and CDR2: SQVTM and ANQGSEA. The CDR3 spells CSAKAGVNVLTF. CDR3 in DNA: TGCAGCGCCAAAGCCGGGGTCAACGTCCTGACTTTC.